This TCR beta chain was identified in a study of T cells in Graves' hyperthyroidism and ophthalmopathy. Overall study: Peripheral blood was secured at the point of initial diagnosis, before any treatment.

CDR3 length equals 15 residues. Trimming at V came to 0 bases and at J to 5 bases, leaving 3 bases not matched to a gene. Germline loops: CDR1 SGHTA, CDR2 FQGTGA. Patients aged 18 to 65 had newly diagnosed hyperthyroidism of under 2 months' duration. This clonotype was counted ten times or more. The investigators amplified TCR beta CDR3 regions from RNA transcripts. Initially, a first-round RT-PCR of the TCR CDR3 employed the HTBI primer set. TCRdb reprocessed the multiplex PCR reads with MiXCR, giving one entry per CDR3 protein. The sample has over 700,000 distinct CDR3 sequences, roughly a sixth seen once; the top ten hold approximately 16%.

Sequencing was performed on blood. This receptor was identified in a woman in her forties or fifties with Graves' hyperthyroidism that later progressed to Graves' ophthalmopathy. This chain joins TRBV7-3 and TRBJ2-1; 8 bases are shared with TRBD2. The CDR3 DNA reads as TGTGCCAGCAGCTTAACTAGCGGGGACAACAATGAGCAGTTCTTC. Translating gives CASSLTSGDNNEQFF.